This T cell receptor beta chain came from a study of cytomegalovirus exposure and HLA in healthy donors. In the PCR, 60 Vbeta and 13 Jbeta primers were used. The table came from immunoSEQ multiplex PCR; TCRdb's copy has only in-frame clones and leaves some out. The top ten clones hold about 0.85% of a sample with roughly 160,000 clones, around 85% of them seen once. This clone was recorded once. Its antigen is currently unknown. Study findings and constraints: Earlier analysis looked at TCR beta V segments, and most were productive about 87% or about 30% of the time.

V lost 3 bases and J lost 1, with 6 bases in between. The CDR3 is 13 amino acids. Germline V lookup: CDR1 SGHNT, CDR2 YENEEA. The chain combines TRBV11-3 with TRBJ1-1, with TRBD1 as a possible D gene (5 bases). The clonotype comes from a woman aged 25 to 39 in good health and CMV-seronegative. The sample was PBMCs. CDR3 sequence reads: CASSFGANTEAFF. DNA for the CDR3: TGTGCCAGCAGCTTTGGGGCGAACACTGAAGCTTTCTTT. Complete variable domain (other parts from reference TRBV11-3 and TRBJ1-1): EAGVVQSPRYKIIEKKQPVAFWCNPISGHNTLYWYLQNLGQGPELLIRYENEEAVDDSQLPKDRFSAERLKGVDSTLKIQPAELGDSAVYLCASSFGANTEAFFGQGTRLTVV.